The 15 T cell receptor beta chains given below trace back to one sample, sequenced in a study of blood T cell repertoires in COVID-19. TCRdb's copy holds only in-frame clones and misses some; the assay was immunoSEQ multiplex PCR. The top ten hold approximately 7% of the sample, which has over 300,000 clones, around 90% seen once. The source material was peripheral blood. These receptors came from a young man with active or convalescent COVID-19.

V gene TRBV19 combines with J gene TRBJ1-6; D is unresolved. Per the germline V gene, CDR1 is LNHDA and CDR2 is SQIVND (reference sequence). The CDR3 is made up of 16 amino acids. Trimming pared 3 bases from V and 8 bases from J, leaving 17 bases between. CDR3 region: CASSMGGVKLYSPLHF. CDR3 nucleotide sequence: TGTGCCAGTAGTATGGGCGGGGTGAAGTTATATTCACCCCTCCACTTT.

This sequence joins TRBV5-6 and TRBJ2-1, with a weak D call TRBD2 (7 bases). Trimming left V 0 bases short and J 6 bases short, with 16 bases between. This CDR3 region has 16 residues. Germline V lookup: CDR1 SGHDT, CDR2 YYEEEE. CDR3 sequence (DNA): TGTGCCAGCAGCTTGGCCCGAGGGGGGGCTCGCAATGAGCAGTTCTTC. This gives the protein CASSLARGGARNEQFF.

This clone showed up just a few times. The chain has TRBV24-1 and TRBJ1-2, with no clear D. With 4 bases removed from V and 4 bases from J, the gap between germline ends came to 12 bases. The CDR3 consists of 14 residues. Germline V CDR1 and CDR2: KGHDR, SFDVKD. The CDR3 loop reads CATSDHGLGYGYTF. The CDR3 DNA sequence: TGTGCCACCAGTGACCACGGGTTAGGCTATGGCTACACCTTC.

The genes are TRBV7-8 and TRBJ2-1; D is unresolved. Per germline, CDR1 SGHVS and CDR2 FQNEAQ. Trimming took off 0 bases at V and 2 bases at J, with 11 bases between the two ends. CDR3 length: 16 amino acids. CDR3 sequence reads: CASSLAAPRPYNEQFF. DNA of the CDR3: TGTGCCAGCAGCTTAGCGGCTCCACGTCCCTACAATGAGCAGTTCTTC.

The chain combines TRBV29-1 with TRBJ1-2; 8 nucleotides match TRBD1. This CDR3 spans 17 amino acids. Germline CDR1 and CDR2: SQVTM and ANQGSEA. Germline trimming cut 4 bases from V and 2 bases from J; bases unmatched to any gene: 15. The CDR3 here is CSVVARTGPRDNYGYTF. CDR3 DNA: TGCAGCGTTGTAGCAAGGACAGGGCCAAGGGACAACTATGGCTACACCTTC.

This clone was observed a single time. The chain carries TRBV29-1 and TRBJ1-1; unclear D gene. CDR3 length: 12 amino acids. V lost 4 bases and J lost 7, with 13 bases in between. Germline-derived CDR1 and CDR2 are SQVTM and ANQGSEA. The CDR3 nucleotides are TGCAGCGTTGGTAGGCAGGTCTATGAAGCTTTCTTT. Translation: CSVGRQVYEAFF.

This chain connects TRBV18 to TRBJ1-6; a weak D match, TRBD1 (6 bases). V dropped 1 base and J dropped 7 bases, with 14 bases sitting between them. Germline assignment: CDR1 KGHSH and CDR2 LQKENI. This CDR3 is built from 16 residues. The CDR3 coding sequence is TGTGCCAGCTCACCACGAACCGGGACACCCAATTCACCCCTCCACTTT. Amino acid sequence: CASSPRTGTPNSPLHF. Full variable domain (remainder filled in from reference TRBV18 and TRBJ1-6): NAGVMQNPRHLVRRRGQEARLRCSPMKGHSHVYWYRQLPEEGLKFMVYLQKENIIDESGMPKERFSAEFPKEGPSILRIQQVVRGDSAAYFCASSPRTGTPNSPLHFGNGTRLTVT.

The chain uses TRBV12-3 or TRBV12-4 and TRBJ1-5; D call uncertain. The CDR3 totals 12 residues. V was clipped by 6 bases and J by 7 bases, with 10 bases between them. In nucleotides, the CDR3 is TGTGCCAGCAGAGGGAGTGGACAGCCCCAGCATTTT. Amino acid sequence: CASRGSGQPQHF.

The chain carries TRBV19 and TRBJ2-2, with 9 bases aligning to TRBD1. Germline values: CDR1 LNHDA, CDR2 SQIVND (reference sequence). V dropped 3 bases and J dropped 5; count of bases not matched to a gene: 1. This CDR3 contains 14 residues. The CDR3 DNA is TGTGCCAGTAGTATGGGACAGGGTACCGGGGAGCTGTTTTTT. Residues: CASSMGQGTGELFF.

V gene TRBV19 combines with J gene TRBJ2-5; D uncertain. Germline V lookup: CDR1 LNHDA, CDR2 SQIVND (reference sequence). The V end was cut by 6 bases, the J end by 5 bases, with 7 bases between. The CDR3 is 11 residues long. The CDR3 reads CASSLRETQYF. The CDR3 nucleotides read TGTGCCAGTAGCTTGCGGGAGACCCAGTACTTC.

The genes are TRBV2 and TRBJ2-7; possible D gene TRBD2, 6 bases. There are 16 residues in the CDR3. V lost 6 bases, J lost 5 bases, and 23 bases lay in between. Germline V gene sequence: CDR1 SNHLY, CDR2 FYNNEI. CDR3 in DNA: TGTGCCAGCAGAGGGGCGCTTGGGGGGATGAAGAACGAGCAGTACTTC. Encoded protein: CASRGALGGMKNEQYF.

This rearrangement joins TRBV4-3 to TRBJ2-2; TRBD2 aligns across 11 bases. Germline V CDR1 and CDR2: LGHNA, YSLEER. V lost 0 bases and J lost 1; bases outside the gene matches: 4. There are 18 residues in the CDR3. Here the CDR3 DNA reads TGCGCCAGCAGCCAAGAAACTGGACTAGCGGGGAACACCGGGGAGCTGTTTTTT. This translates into CASSQETGLAGNTGELFF.

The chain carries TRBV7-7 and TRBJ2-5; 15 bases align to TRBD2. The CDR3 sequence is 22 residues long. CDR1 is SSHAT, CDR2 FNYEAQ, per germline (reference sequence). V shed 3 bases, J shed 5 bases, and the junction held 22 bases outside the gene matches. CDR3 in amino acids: CASSFLRLPEGLAGGLGETQYF. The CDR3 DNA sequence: TGTGCCAGCAGCTTTCTCCGACTTCCCGAAGGACTAGCGGGGGGGCTGGGGGAGACCCAGTACTTC.

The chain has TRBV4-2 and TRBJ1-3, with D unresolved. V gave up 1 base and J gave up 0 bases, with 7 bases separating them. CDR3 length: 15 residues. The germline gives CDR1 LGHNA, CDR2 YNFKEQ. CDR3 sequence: CASSQVQSSGNTIYF. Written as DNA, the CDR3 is TGTGCCAGCAGCCAAGTACAAAGCTCTGGAAACACCATATATTTT.

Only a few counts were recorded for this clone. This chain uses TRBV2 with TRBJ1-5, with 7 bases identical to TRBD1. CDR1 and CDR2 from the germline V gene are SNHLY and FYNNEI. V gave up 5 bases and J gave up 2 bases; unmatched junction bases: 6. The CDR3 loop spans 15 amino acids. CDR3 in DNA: TGTGCCAGCAGTCCAACAGGGGTTGGCAATCAGCCCCAGCATTTT. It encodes CASSPTGVGNQPQHF.